Presented here are 10 T cell receptor beta chains from one specimen sequenced in a study of molecular identifiers for immune sequencing clone quantification. Using its own MiXCR run on the PCR reads, TCRdb lists one record per CDR3 protein. The profile covers approximately 320,000 distinct CDR3 sequences, with about 23% appearing a single time and 0.65% to 0.75% taken by the ten largest. Sequences were obtained from naive CD8+ T cells from blood, with Jurkat cell RNA spiked in. Subset described: FACS-sorted CD8+CD4-CCR7+CD45RA+ naive T cells. Source of these receptors: a human donor in good health. Some libraries in this study had Jurkat cell RNA spiked in.

This rearrangement joins TRBV4-1 to TRBJ2-3; D gene uncertain. The V and J ends lost 4 bases and 6 bases respectively, with 11 bases between them. Germline loops: CDR1 MGHRA, CDR2 YSYEKL. The CDR3 runs to 13 residues. CDR3 in DNA: TGCGCCAGCAGCCCAGCCCCAATGGATACGCAGTATTTT. It translates to CASSPAPMDTQYF.

This clonotype has just a few counts. This rearrangement joins TRBV7-6 to TRBJ2-7, with TRBD1 as a possible D gene (5 bases). Germline-derived CDR1 and CDR2 are SGHVS and FNYEAQ. The ends were cut back, 5 bases at V and 2 bases at J, with 19 bases in the middle. The CDR3 loop spans 16 amino acids. In DNA, the CDR3 is TGTGCCAGCAGCCCATCCCTCAGGGAAGAAACCTACGAGCAGTACTTC. This sequence encodes CASSPSLREETYEQYF.

This clonotype was seen just once. One base away lies a much larger clone, so this may be a sequencing read error. Here the CDR3 reads CASSEGNRPTEAFF. The CDR3 DNA sequence: TGTGCCAGCAGCGAGGGGAACAGGCCCACTGAAGCTTTCTTT. This chain uses TRBV9 with TRBJ1-1, with TRBD1 as a possible D gene (5 bases). V shed 3 bases and J shed 4 bases, with 13 bases lying between them. The CDR3 has 14 residues. Germline V lookup: CDR1 SGDLS, CDR2 YYNGEE.

This clonotype was seen repeatedly, ten times or more. The chain joins TRBV29-1 to TRBJ2-3; 8 bases are a match to TRBD2. Trimming removed 3 bases from V and 2 bases from J; junction bases left unmatched: 7. This CDR3 has 15 residues. In germline, CDR1 is SQVTM, CDR2 ANQGSEA. CDR3 nucleotide sequence: TGCAGCGTTGAGCCGCAAGCGGGAGCCACAGATACGCAGTATTTT. It is translated as CSVEPQAGATDTQYF.

This clonotype was seen a few times. The CDR3 protein is CASSQLLGTPNGYTF. The CDR3, as DNA: TGCGCCAGCAGCCAACTATTGGGAACCCCAAACGGCTACACCTTC. The rearrangement uses TRBV4-1 and TRBJ1-2; no clear D. In germline, CDR1 is MGHRA, CDR2 YSYEKL. Deletions cut 2 bases from V and 8 bases from J, with 18 bases between. This CDR3 has 15 residues.

About this clonotype itself: It may be a read error: a sequence one base away is much more abundant. The V and J genes are TRBV5-6 and TRBJ2-4; TRBD2 is a possible D gene (6 bases). Germline V gene sequence: CDR1 SGHDT, CDR2 YYEEEE. CDR3 length: 16 residues. The CDR3 sequence: CASSPGSLLAKSIQYF. The CDR3 DNA reads as TGTGCCAGCAGCCCCGGAAGTTTACTAGCCAAAAGCATTCAGTACTTC.

This chain uses TRBV7-9 with TRBJ2-7; D not certain. Germline CDR1 is SEHNR and CDR2 is FQNEAQ (reference sequence). This CDR3 has 12 amino acids. V was clipped by 3 bases and J by 2 bases, with 5 bases between them. The CDR3 is CASSFRPYEQYF. For the CDR3, the DNA is TGTGCCAGCAGCTTCAGGCCCTACGAGCAGTACTTC.

This clonotype was seen more than once but under ten times. This sequence joins TRBV7-6 and TRBJ2-7; D tentatively fits TRBD1 or TRBD2 (5 bases each). This CDR3 comprises 14 residues. With 0 bases removed from V and 1 base from J, the gap between germline ends came to 7 bases. Germline-derived CDR1 and CDR2 are SGHVS and FNYEAQ. The CDR3 loop reads CASSLAGESYEQYF. The CDR3, as DNA: TGTGCCAGCAGCTTAGCGGGGGAGTCCTACGAGCAGTACTTC.

This clonotype was observed many times. The rearrangement uses TRBV12-3 or TRBV12-4 and TRBJ2-5, with 10 bases aligning to TRBD2. The V segment lost 3 bases and the J segment 2 bases; nucleotides outside the gene matches: 6. CDR3 length: 16 residues. The CDR3 here is CASSLRLAGAQETQYF. In DNA form, the CDR3 reads TGTGCCAGCAGTTTGAGGCTAGCGGGGGCTCAAGAGACCCAGTACTTC.

As for this clonotype: A read error may account for a junction end that differs from germline. This chain uses TRBV12-3 or TRBV12-4 with TRBJ2-6; tentative D call: TRBD1 (5 bases). The CDR3 contains 18 residues. CDR3 nucleotides: TGTGCCAGCAGTTTCTTATTGGCAGGGCTTGCTGGGGCCAACGTCCTGGCTTTC. Its translation: CASSFLLAGLAGANVLAF.